Following are 20 T cell receptor beta chains from one sample sequenced in a study of shared clonotypes between healthy human individuals. Positively selected for CCR7, the CD45RO-negative cells used as naive CD8 cells excluded terminally differentiated effector memory CD45RA+ cells. The table came from immunoSEQ multiplex PCR; TCRdb's copy has only in-frame clones and leaves some out. The table has about 580,000 clones, roughly 98% seen once. What was sequenced was naive CD8+ T cells sorted from blood. Source of these receptors: a young man in good health.

This chain links TRBV27 with TRBJ2-3; tentatively, D is TRBD2 (6 bases). Trimming stripped 5 bases from V and 8 bases from J, with 14 bases between. From germline, CDR1 is MNHEY and CDR2 SMNVEV (reference sequence). The CDR3 is 13 amino acids. The CDR3 DNA sequence: TGTGCCAGCAGTCAAGACGGGACTGTTACGCAGTATTTT. Protein sequence: CASSQDGTVTQYF.

The chain is built from TRBV6-5 and TRBJ2-1; tentative D call: TRBD2 (6 bases). V was pared by 2 bases and J by 3 bases, with 8 bases between. Looked up from germline, CDR1 is MNHEY and CDR2 is SVGAGI. The CDR3 has 14 amino acids. CDR3 in amino acids: CASSYGGLYNEQFF. Written as DNA, the CDR3 is TGTGCCAGCAGTTACGGGGGACTCTACAATGAGCAGTTCTTC.

A few counts support this clone. The V gene is TRBV27, the J gene TRBJ2-7, with 9 bases matching TRBD1. V lost 2 bases and J lost 3; bases outside the gene matches: 11. CDR3 length: 17 residues. CDR1 MNHEY and CDR2 SMNVEV come from the germline V gene (reference sequence). The CDR3 loop reads CASSLLNTGGVIYEQYF. The DNA for the CDR3 is TGTGCCAGCAGTTTACTTAACACAGGGGGCGTAATCTACGAGCAGTACTTC.

CDR3 amino acids: CASSLDPGTDLYEQYF. In DNA form, the CDR3 reads TGCGCCAGCAGCTTGGACCCTGGGACAGATTTATACGAGCAGTACTTC. The chain uses TRBV5-1 and TRBJ2-7; 7 nucleotides agree with TRBD1. Germline V gene data show CDR1 as SGHRS and CDR2 as YFSETQ. The CDR3 runs to 16 residues. J gave up 4 bases and V 0 bases, and 10 bases lay outside the gene matches. Combining the CDR3 with reference TRBV5-1 and TRBJ2-7 gives the whole variable domain KAGVTQTPRYLIKTRGQQVTLSCSPISGHRSVSWYQQTPGQGLQFLFEYFSETQRNKGNFPGRFSGRQFSNSRSEMNVSTLELGDSALYLCASSLDPGTDLYEQYFGPGTRLTVT.

This clone came up once. This chain joins TRBV7-2 and TRBJ1-3; D is unclear. V was cut by 6 bases and J by 0 bases, with 18 bases left in between. The CDR3 loop spans 17 amino acids. Germline V gene sequence: CDR1 SGHTA, CDR2 FQGNSA. CDR3 loop: CASSYNGAGISGNTIYF. The CDR3 DNA reads TGTGCCAGCAGTTATAACGGCGCGGGCATCTCTGGAAACACCATATATTTT.

The chain couples TRBV6-5 to TRBJ1-2; D call uncertain. Germline V gene data show CDR1 as MNHEY and CDR2 as SVGAGI. V was shortened by 5 bases and J by 7 bases, with 14 bases between the two germline ends. The CDR3 spans 13 residues. CDR3 coding DNA: TGTGCCAGCAGTCTAGTACCATCAGGTGGCTACACCTTC. It specifies CASSLVPSGGYTF.

The chain joins TRBV11-2 to TRBJ2-2; no firm D call. The V gene's germline CDR1 is SGHAT and CDR2 FQNNGV. CDR3 size: 16 residues. Trimming stripped 0 bases from V and 4 bases from J, with 12 bases between. CDR3 coding DNA: TGTGCCAGCAGCTTAGAACTGGGGTCGGGCACCGGGGAGCTGTTTTTT. Protein sequence: CASSLELGSGTGELFF.

The chain uses TRBV7-6 and TRBJ1-5, with TRBD1 matching over 9 bases. CDR1 and CDR2 (germline): SGHVS, FNYEAQ. V lost 5 bases to trimming and J lost 1 base; unmatched junction nucleotides: 0. The CDR3 has 14 residues. The CDR3 reads CASSGQGSNQPQHF. The CDR3 bases are TGTGCCAGCAGCGGACAGGGGAGCAATCAGCCCCAGCATTTT.

A single count supports this clone. The chain employs TRBV11-2 and TRBJ2-3, with TRBD2 matching over 10 bases. CDR3 size: 15 residues. After removal of 4 bases from V and 3 bases from J, the junction contained 4 bases not matched to a gene. Per the germline V gene, CDR1 is SGHAT and CDR2 is FQNNGV. The CDR3 loop is CASSSLAGGTDTQYF. DNA for the CDR3: TGTGCCAGCAGCTCATTAGCGGGAGGTACAGATACGCAGTATTTT. Full variable domain (rest looked up from reference TRBV11-2 and TRBJ2-3): EAGVAQSPRYKIIEKRQSVAFWCNPISGHATLYWYQQILGQGPKLLIQFQNNGVVDDSQLPKDRFSAERLKGVDSTLKIQPAKLEDSAVYLCASSSLAGGTDTQYFGPGTRLTVL.

The chain couples TRBV28 to TRBJ2-3; the match to TRBD1 covers 8 bases. Losses at the gene ends were 1 base for V and 3 bases for J; bases not matched to a gene: 12. The CDR3 covers 18 residues. Germline CDR1 and CDR2: MDHEN and SYDVKM. The CDR3 here is CASSLFRAGTGKTDTQYF. The CDR3 coding sequence is TGTGCCAGCAGTTTATTCCGCGCCGGGACAGGTAAAACAGATACGCAGTATTTT.

The chain carries TRBV7-2 and TRBJ1-2; 11 nucleotides align to TRBD1. Germline-derived CDR1 and CDR2 are SGHTA and FQGNSA. The J segment lost 4 bases and the V segment lost 4 bases, leaving 2 bases of the junction unmatched. The CDR3 loop spans 14 amino acids. CDR3 bases: TGTGCCAGCAGCTCCGGGACAGGGGGCTATGGCTACACCTTC. Translating it yields CASSSGTGGYGYTF. The whole variable domain, remainder taken from reference TRBV7-2 and TRBJ1-2, is GAGVSQSPSNKVTEKGKDVELRCDPISGHTALYWYRQSLGQGLEFLIYFQGNSAPDKSGLPSDRFSAERTGGSVSTLTIQRTQQEDSAVYLCASSSGTGGYGYTFGSGTRLTVV.

CDR3 sequence (DNA): TGTGCCAGCAGTGAGCCCAGCGGGAGGGGGTACGAGCAGTACTTC. It translates to CASSEPSGRGYEQYF. This chain connects TRBV6-1 to TRBJ2-7, with TRBD2 identical over 10 bases. V trimming: 3 bases; J trimming: 4 bases; junction bases outside the gene matches: 6. CDR3 length: 15 residues. In germline, CDR1 is MNHNS, CDR2 SASEGT.

The chain is built from TRBV4-2 and TRBJ2-7; D may be TRBD1 (6 bases). CDR1 and CDR2 (germline): LGHNA, YNFKEQ. The germline V and J ends were trimmed by 0 bases and 0 bases, with 12 bases remaining between them. The CDR3 is 16 residues long. CDR3 amino acids: CASSQDKDSTSYEQYF. CDR3 nucleotide sequence: TGTGCCAGCAGCCAAGATAAGGACAGCACCTCCTACGAGCAGTACTTC.

The chain links TRBV6-1 to TRBJ2-7; 7 bases line up with TRBD1. The junction had 4 bases not matched to a gene; V was cut back by 8 bases and J by 3 bases. Germline lookup yields CDR1 MNHNS and CDR2 SASEGT. The CDR3 covers 12 residues. The CDR3 reads CASLRDSYEQYF. The CDR3 nucleotides are TGTGCCAGCCTTAGGGACAGCTACGAGCAGTACTTC.

V usage is TRBV9 and J usage is TRBJ2-7; 11 bases agree with TRBD2. Germline CDR1 SGDLS, CDR2 YYNGEE. CDR3 length: 14 residues. V gave up 3 bases and J gave up 6 bases; unmatched junction bases: 5. CDR3 sequence (DNA): TGTGCCAGCAGCGAAGGACTAGCGGGTTCCGAGCAGTACTTC. Translating it yields CASSEGLAGSEQYF.

The gene calls are TRBV7-8 and TRBJ2-7, with D possibly matching TRBD1 (6 bases). This CDR3 is 15 amino acids long. Trimming removed 0 bases at V and 9 bases at J, with 18 bases between. Germline loops: CDR1 SGHVS, CDR2 FQNEAQ. The CDR3 coding sequence is TGTGCCAGCAGCTTAGCGGGGGCCGTTCTAGACGGGCAGTACTTC. Protein: CASSLAGAVLDGQYF.

This chain links TRBV27 with TRBJ1-5; a weak D match, TRBD1 (6 bases). Looked up from germline, CDR1 is MNHEY and CDR2 is SMNVEV (reference sequence). The CDR3 sequence is 15 residues long. Trimming took 2 bases from V and 4 from J, leaving 12 bases between them. CDR3 nucleotides: TGTGCCAGCAGTTTAAGGGGGGGGACAAATCAGCCCCAGCATTTT. Encoded protein: CASSLRGGTNQPQHF.

The chain uses TRBV28 and TRBJ1-5; D gene uncertain. Germline V lookup: CDR1 MDHEN, CDR2 SYDVKM. Trimming cost V 2 bases and J 0 bases, with 8 bases left between them. The CDR3 consists of 15 residues. The CDR3 loop is CASSLTADSNQPQHF. The CDR3 DNA is TGTGCCAGCAGTTTAACGGCCGATAGCAATCAGCCCCAGCATTTT. Based on the CDR3 plus reference TRBV28 and TRBJ1-5, the full variable domain is DVKVTQSSRYLVKRTGEKVFLECVQDMDHENMFWYRQDPGLGLRLIYFSYDVKMKEKGDIPEGYSVSREKKERFSLILESASTNQTSMYLCASSLTADSNQPQHFGDGTRLSIL.

The V call is TRBV11-2, the J call TRBJ2-2; TRBD1 or TRBD2 may be the D gene (5 bases each). Germline CDR1 is SGHAT and CDR2 is FQNNGV. V was cut by 5 bases and J by 5 bases, with 15 bases left in between. This CDR3 has 15 amino acids. CDR3 region: CASSLQGVGTGELFF. The CDR3 DNA is TGTGCCAGCAGCCTGCAGGGAGTAGGGACCGGGGAGCTGTTTTTT. Full variable domain (remainder filled in from reference TRBV11-2 and TRBJ2-2): EAGVAQSPRYKIIEKRQSVAFWCNPISGHATLYWYQQILGQGPKLLIQFQNNGVVDDSQLPKDRFSAERLKGVDSTLKIQPAKLEDSAVYLCASSLQGVGTGELFFGEGSRLTVL.

The CDR3: CASSVDGRIPATNEKLFF. The CDR3 region has the DNA TGTGCCAGCAGCGTAGATGGACGAATACCTGCAACTAATGAAAAACTGTTTTTT. The V gene is TRBV9, the J gene TRBJ1-4, with D unclear. The germline V and J ends were trimmed by 0 bases and 0 bases, with 15 bases remaining between them. The CDR3 spans 18 residues. Germline values: CDR1 SGDLS, CDR2 YYNGEE.